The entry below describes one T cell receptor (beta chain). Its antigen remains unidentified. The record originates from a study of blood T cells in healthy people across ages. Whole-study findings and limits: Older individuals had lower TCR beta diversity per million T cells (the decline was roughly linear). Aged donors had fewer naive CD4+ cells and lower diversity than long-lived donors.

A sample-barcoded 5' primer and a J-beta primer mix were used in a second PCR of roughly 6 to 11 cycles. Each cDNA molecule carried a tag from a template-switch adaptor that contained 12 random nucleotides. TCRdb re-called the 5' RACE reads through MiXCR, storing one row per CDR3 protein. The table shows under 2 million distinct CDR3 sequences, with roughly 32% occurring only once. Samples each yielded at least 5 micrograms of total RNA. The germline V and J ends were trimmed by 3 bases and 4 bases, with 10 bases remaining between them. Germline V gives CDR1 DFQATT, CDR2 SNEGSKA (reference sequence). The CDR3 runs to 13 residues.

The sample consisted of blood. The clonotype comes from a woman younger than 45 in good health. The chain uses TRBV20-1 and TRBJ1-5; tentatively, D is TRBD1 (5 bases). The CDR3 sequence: CSASRGNNQPQHF. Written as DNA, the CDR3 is TGCAGTGCTAGTCGGGGGAATAATCAGCCCCAGCATTTT.